Each of the 25 T cell receptor beta chains below was sequenced from the same sample in a study of T cell repertoires in cytomegalovirus infection. These receptors have no identified antigens. MiXCR was run by TCRdb on the reads, yielding one entry per CDR3 protein. The sample contains a few hundred thousand distinct CDR3 sequences, around 25% of which appear only once. The sequencing here drew on cultured PBMCs, taken from culture after CMV antigen stimulation. The source of these receptors is a human donor in good health (CMV status not recorded). Some clones in this sample may be carry-over from other donors' samples.

For the CDR3, the DNA is TGTGCCAGCAGTGAAGCGGGACAGTTCCCTAACTATGGCTACACCTTC. Amino acid sequence: CASSEAGQFPNYGYTF. This chain uses TRBV6-1 with TRBJ1-2, with 7 bases matching TRBD1. Germline CDR1 is MNHNS and CDR2 is SASEGT. The CDR3 length is 16 residues. V lost 0 bases, J lost 0 bases, and 4 bases stayed unmatched.

This clonotype was picked up many times. The chain uses TRBV7-2 and TRBJ2-3; D is unclear. The CDR3 contains 12 residues. Germline CDR1 and CDR2: SGHTA and FQGNSA. V was pared by 5 bases and J by 8 bases, with 11 bases between. The DNA of the CDR3 is TGTGCCAGCAGCCCGACTTCGGGTACGCAGTATTTT. This codes for CASSPTSGTQYF. Looking up the rest from reference TRBV7-2 and TRBJ2-3 gives the full variable domain: GAGVSQSPSNKVTEKGKDVELRCDPISGHTALYWYRQSLGQGLEFLIYFQGNSAPDKSGLPSDRFSAERTGGSVSTLTIQRTQQEDSAVYLCASSPTSGTQYFGPGTRLTVL.

The V call is TRBV20-1, the J call TRBJ2-3; TRBD2 aligns across 8 bases. Per the germline V gene, CDR1 is DFQATT and CDR2 is SNEGSKA (reference sequence). The CDR3 spans 17 residues. Trimming cost V 5 bases and J 5 bases; bases outside gene matches: 18. The DNA of the CDR3 is TGCAGTGCTGGCCCGGTAGATGGGCGGGAGGCCGGAGATACGCAGTATTTT. This gives the protein CSAGPVDGREAGDTQYF.

This clonotype has only a few counts. This rearrangement joins TRBV12-3 or TRBV12-4 to TRBJ2-5, with a possible D match to TRBD1 (6 bases). The CDR3 runs 14 residues. V dropped 3 bases and J dropped 4 bases, with 12 bases sitting between them. The CDR3 is CASSLGAGGETQYF. The CDR3 DNA sequence: TGTGCCAGCAGTTTGGGGGCGGGTGGAGAGACCCAGTACTTC.

V usage is TRBV30 and J usage is TRBJ1-5; D not resolved. The CDR3 has 15 amino acids. Trimming left V 1 base short and J 4 bases short, with 14 bases between. Germline V lookup: CDR1 GTSNPN, CDR2 SVGIG (reference sequence). The CDR3 DNA reads as TGTGCCTGGAGTGGTCCTCAGGTATTGAATCAGCCCCAGCATTTT. It yields the protein CAWSGPQVLNQPQHF.

The chain employs TRBV6-2 or TRBV6-3 and TRBJ2-7; 10 nucleotides agree with TRBD2. The CDR3 runs 15 residues. Germline assignment: CDR1 MNHEY and CDR2 SVGEGT. The V segment lost 4 bases and the J segment 1 base; nucleotides outside the gene matches: 4. The CDR3 bases are TGTGCCAGCAGTTCAGTGACTAGCGGGTCCTACGAGCAGTACGTC. Translation gives CASSSVTSGSYEQYV.

The rearrangement joins TRBV12-3 or TRBV12-4 to TRBJ2-3; TRBD1 agrees at 7 bases. Trimming at V came to 5 bases and at J to 11 bases, leaving 13 bases not matched to a gene. This CDR3 has 14 amino acids. The DNA of the CDR3 is TGTGCCAGCAGTCCGCGACAGGGTGTACTTATGCAGTATTTT. Amino acid sequence: CASSPRQGVLMQYF.

The rearrangement links TRBV2 to TRBJ1-1; TRBD1 is a possible D gene (5 bases). This CDR3 comprises 14 residues. Trimming removed 6 bases from V and 0 bases from J, with 11 bases in between. Germline V CDR1 and CDR2: SNHLY, FYNNEI. CDR3: CASRGRTMNTEAFF. CDR3 DNA sequence: TGTGCCAGCAGGGGACGGACCATGAACACTGAAGCTTTCTTT.

This rearrangement joins TRBV6-2 or TRBV6-3 to TRBJ1-5; D may be TRBD1 (5 bases). This CDR3 is 15 amino acids long. Germline assignment: CDR1 MNHEY and CDR2 SVGEGT. The V gene lost 5 bases and the J gene lost 10 bases, with 21 bases spanning the gap. The CDR3 protein is CASSEDSSLINPQHF. The DNA of the CDR3 is TGTGCCAGCAGTGAAGACAGCTCCTTAATCAACCCCCAGCATTTT.

This clonotype was seen only a few times. V and J are TRBV4-3 and TRBJ2-3; tentatively, D is TRBD2 (5 bases). The CDR3 totals 18 residues. V was shortened by 0 bases and J by 2 bases, with 18 bases between the two germline ends. Germline V gene data show CDR1 as LGHNA and CDR2 as YSLEER. Here the CDR3 DNA reads TGCGCCAGCAGCCAAGATCCGGGGATAAGCGGAGACACAGATACGCAGTATTTT. Its protein product is CASSQDPGISGDTDTQYF.

This clonotype was counted a few times. The chain is built from TRBV5-4 and TRBJ1-6; 12 bases line up with TRBD1. CDR3 length: 14 residues. Trimming cost V 6 bases and J 8 bases; bases outside gene matches: 3. Per germline, CDR1 SGHNT and CDR2 YYREEE (reference sequence). CDR3 DNA: TGTGCCAGCACCTGGGACAGGGGGCATTCACCCCTCCACTTT. It specifies CASTWDRGHSPLHF.

In DNA, the CDR3 is TGTGCCAGCAGCCAAACTTCATACCCTTGGAATGAGCAGTTCTTC. It is translated as CASSQTSYPWNEQFF. The V gene is TRBV28, the J gene TRBJ2-1; D remains ambiguous. The germline CDR1 and CDR2 sequences are MDHEN and SYDVKM. This CDR3 region has 15 residues. Trimming cost V 6 bases and J 7 bases, with 19 bases left between them.

Written as DNA, the CDR3 is TGTGCCAGCAGTTCCACAGGACTGCCTGGGGAGCAGTACGTC. Its translation is CASSSTGLPGEQYV. The chain has TRBV6-2 or TRBV6-3 and TRBJ2-7, with D perhaps assigned TRBD1 or TRBD2 (5 bases each). V was cut by 4 bases and J by 7 bases, with 17 bases left in between. Germline CDR1 and CDR2: MNHEY and SVGEGT. This CDR3 contains 14 residues.

This clonotype turned up a few times. V and J are TRBV6-6 and TRBJ2-7; the D is unclear. The CDR3 is made up of 11 amino acids. V was clipped by 1 base and J by 7 bases, with 5 bases between them. CDR1 and CDR2 from the germline V gene are MNHNY and SVGAGI (reference sequence). CDR3 in amino acids: CASSYWREQYF. CDR3 coding DNA: TGTGCCAGCAGTTACTGGAGAGAGCAGTACTTC.

V usage is TRBV25-1 and J usage is TRBJ2-7; 14 positions match TRBD2. CDR1 is MGHDK and CDR2 is SYGVNS in the germline V gene. The CDR3 runs to 16 residues. V gave up 4 bases and J gave up 5 bases; unmatched junction bases: 7. DNA for the CDR3: TGTGCCAGCAGTGGCCAGGGACTAGCGGGAGCCCACGAGCAGTACGTC. This sequence encodes CASSGQGLAGAHEQYV.

This clonotype was recorded a few times. CDR3: CASSQASRATGDGYGYTF. The CDR3 bases are TGCGCCAGCAGCCAAGCTAGTCGGGCGACAGGGGATGGCTATGGCTACACCTTC. The rearrangement joins TRBV4-1 to TRBJ1-2; TRBD1 matches 8 bases. J gave up 4 bases and V 1 base, and 14 bases lay outside the gene matches. This CDR3 has 18 residues. Germline CDR1 and CDR2: MGHRA and YSYEKL.

The CDR3 is CSVGGSGYNEQFF. The CDR3 DNA reads TGCAGTGTCGGAGGGAGCGGCTACAATGAGCAGTTCTTC. This rearrangement joins TRBV20-1 to TRBJ2-1; TRBD2 might be the D (6 bases). Trimming left V 7 bases short and J 3 bases short, with 13 bases between. CDR1 and CDR2 from the germline V gene are DFQATT and SNEGSKA (reference sequence). CDR3 length: 13 residues.

This clonotype was seen at least ten times. The genes are TRBV6-5 and TRBJ1-2; 8 bases match TRBD1. Germline CDR1 MNHEY, CDR2 SVGAGI. The trim removed 7 bases at V and 4 bases at J, leaving 8 bases unmatched. CDR3 size: 14 residues. Written as DNA, the CDR3 is TGTGCCAGCACAGGACAGGGAGGTGCCTATGGCTACACCTTC. This codes for CASTGQGGAYGYTF.

The chain uses TRBV29-1 and TRBJ1-2; 7 bases agree with TRBD1. CDR1 is SQVTM and CDR2 is ANQGSEA in the germline V gene. V lost 6 bases to trimming and J lost 1 base; unmatched junction nucleotides: 11. The CDR3 covers 15 residues. The CDR3 spells CSVTGGTDYNYGYTF. The CDR3 bases are TGCAGCGTCACGGGCGGGACAGATTATAACTATGGCTACACCTTC.

There are a few counts of this clonotype. The chain couples TRBV27 to TRBJ2-3, with TRBD2 identical over 11 bases. CDR3 length equals 17 residues. Unmatched junction bases numbered 7, after V lost 2 bases and J lost 3 bases. Germline V CDR1 and CDR2: MNHEY, SMNVEV (reference sequence). The CDR3 DNA sequence: TGTGCCAGCAGTTTAAGGTCAACTAGCGGGAGAACAGATACGCAGTATTTT. Translation gives CASSLRSTSGRTDTQYF.

The genes are TRBV10-3 and TRBJ2-1; D not resolved. Trimming took 10 bases from V and 0 from J, leaving 19 bases between them. The CDR3 consists of 16 residues. The germline V gene encodes CDR1 ENHRY and CDR2 SYGVKD. The CDR3 nucleotides are TGTGCCACGATGTGGGTCCGACAAAACTCCTACAATGAGCAGTTCTTC. It encodes CATMWVRQNSYNEQFF.

This clonotype has just a few counts. V and J are TRBV6-5 and TRBJ2-6; D unresolved. The germline V gene encodes CDR1 MNHEY and CDR2 SVGAGI. The CDR3 has 13 amino acids. The germline V and J ends were trimmed by 7 bases and 1 base, with 5 bases remaining between them. CDR3 DNA: TGTGCCAGCAAGTATTCTGGGGCCAACGTCCTGACTTTC. Its translation: CASKYSGANVLTF.

The chain uses TRBV20-1 and TRBJ1-1; D call uncertain. Trimming cost V 3 bases and J 1 base, with 15 bases left between them. Germline values: CDR1 DFQATT, CDR2 SNEGSKA (reference sequence). This CDR3 region has 15 residues. In DNA, the CDR3 is TGCAGTGCTAGTATCTTAAACTTTGGGAACACTGAAGCTTTCTTT. Translating gives CSASILNFGNTEAFF.

In its sample, this clonotype was seen a few times. The chain couples TRBV18 to TRBJ2-2; TRBD2 aligns across 13 bases. CDR1 and CDR2 (germline): KGHSH, LQKENI. Losses at the gene ends were 1 base for V and 5 bases for J; bases not matched to a gene: 1. The CDR3 is 16 amino acids. CDR3 in amino acids: CASSPRTSGRTGELFF. CDR3 in DNA: TGTGCCAGCTCACCACGGACTAGCGGGAGAACCGGGGAGCTGTTTTTT.

This clonotype occurred many times. This chain connects TRBV6-1 to TRBJ2-3, with 8 bases lining up with TRBD2. The CDR3 has 15 amino acids. The V and J ends lost 5 bases and 0 bases, in that order; junction bases with no gene match: 4. Germline CDR1 reads MNHNS; CDR2 reads SASEGT. This CDR3 reads CASSIAGKSTDTQYF. In nucleotides, the CDR3 is TGTGCCAGCAGTATAGCGGGAAAAAGCACAGATACGCAGTATTTT.